A single sample gave rise to the 10 T cell receptor beta chains below, sequenced in a study of blood T cells in healthy people across ages. A second PCR, run for 7 to 11 cycles, used a sample-barcoded 5' primer plus a J-beta primer mix. MiXCR, run by TCRdb on the 5' RACE reads, gives a single entry per CDR3 protein. The table has 750,000 to 950,000 distinct CDR3 sequences, about 55% seen once. What was sequenced was blood. These receptor sequences come from an elderly man in good health.

The chain employs TRBV29-1 and TRBJ1-2, with TRBD1 matching 7 bases. The CDR3 spans 13 residues. Germline CDR1 is SQVTM and CDR2 is ANQGSEA. The J segment lost 5 bases and the V segment lost 7 bases, leaving 10 bases of the junction unmatched. Here the CDR3 DNA reads TGCAGCGCACCCGACAGGGACGGGTATGGCTACACCTTC. It translates to CSAPDRDGYGYTF.

The genes are TRBV6-1 and TRBJ1-6; no firm D call. The V gene lost 0 bases and the J gene lost 7 bases, with 13 bases spanning the gap. The CDR3 is made up of 16 amino acids. Germline loops: CDR1 MNHNS, CDR2 SASEGT. As DNA, the CDR3 is TGTGCCAGCAGTGAAGCCGGAAGGGTCTTGAATTCACCCCTCCACTTT. The encoded protein is CASSEAGRVLNSPLHF.

This clonotype occurred once. CDR3 sequence (DNA): TGTGCCAGCAGCGCGACTAGCGGCTGGGAGACCCAGTACTTC. The encoded protein is CASSATSGWETQYF. The chain recombines TRBV3-1 with TRBJ2-5, with TRBD2 matching over 9 bases. Germline V CDR1 and CDR2: LGHDT, YNNKEL (reference sequence). The CDR3 has 14 amino acids. With 5 bases clipped from V and 5 bases from J, the junction kept 6 bases outside the gene matches.

The count of this clonotype is one. The CDR3 DNA follows: TGTGCCAGCAGCCCGGCGTCGGTAGCGGTCAATGAGCAGTTCTTC. Protein sequence: CASSPASVAVNEQFF. The V call is TRBV6-5, the J call TRBJ2-1; weak D call: TRBD2 (6 bases). The CDR3 loop spans 15 amino acids. CDR1 and CDR2 from the germline V gene are MNHEY and SVGAGI. V dropped 6 bases and J dropped 6 bases, with 18 bases sitting between them.

J is TRBJ2-1 and V is TRBV11-3; the match to TRBD2 covers 9 bases. Per germline, CDR1 SGHNT and CDR2 YENEEA. The CDR3 runs 15 residues. J lost 6 bases, V lost 7 bases, and 10 bases had no gene match. The CDR3 DNA reads TGTGCCAGCAACTGGGGCGGGAGGGCCGTCAATGAGCAGTTCTTC. Translated: CASNWGGRAVNEQFF.

The table lists this clonotype with a few counts. This chain joins TRBV14 and TRBJ2-1; 9 nucleotides agree with TRBD2. Germline-derived CDR1 and CDR2 are SGHDN and FVKESK. V shed 4 bases, J shed 5 bases, and the junction held 15 bases outside the gene matches. The CDR3 totals 18 residues. The CDR3 DNA is TGTGCCAGCAGCCCTACATCTGGGCTAGCGGGATACCACAATGAGCAGTTCTTC. Protein: CASSPTSGLAGYHNEQFF.

Only a few counts were recorded for this clonotype. This sequence joins TRBV7-2 and TRBJ2-7; 8 bases are a match to TRBD2. The CDR3 totals 16 residues. V gave up 2 bases and J gave up 4 bases; unmatched junction bases: 10. CDR1 is SGHTA and CDR2 is FQGNSA in the germline V gene. In DNA form, the CDR3 reads TGTGCCAGCAGCTTAAGTGTGGCTAGCGGGCCATACGAGCAGTACTTC. Protein sequence: CASSLSVASGPYEQYF.

The V and J genes are TRBV7-2 and TRBJ2-7, with a possible D match to TRBD2 (5 bases). The V end was cut by 5 bases, the J end by 3 bases, with 20 bases between. CDR3 length equals 16 residues. Per germline, CDR1 SGHTA and CDR2 FQGNSA. The CDR3 DNA reads as TGTGCCAGCAGCCCTAGCCGGACGAGCGGAAACTACGAGCAGTACTTC. It yields the protein CASSPSRTSGNYEQYF. Full variable domain (remainder filled in from reference TRBV7-2 and TRBJ2-7): GAGVSQSPSNKVTEKGKDVELRCDPISGHTALYWYRQSLGQGLEFLIYFQGNSAPDKSGLPSDRFSAERTGGSVSTLTIQRTQQEDSAVYLCASSPSRTSGNYEQYFGPGTRLTVT.

This clonotype was counted once. The chain is built from TRBV21-1 and TRBJ2-1; the D call TRBD2 from the table was never checked on the DNA. TRBV21-1 is marked as a pseudogene. This CDR3 spans 19 amino acids. CDR3 loop: CASSKAGRAPRSSYNEQFF. As DNA, the CDR3 is TGTGCCAGCAGCAAAGCCGGGAGGGCCCCTCGGAGCTCCTACAATGAGCAGTTCTTC.

This clonotype has a count of ten or more. This chain connects TRBV20-1 to TRBJ1-4, with 7 bases lining up with TRBD1. Germline CDR1 is DFQATT and CDR2 is SNEGSKA (reference sequence). The CDR3 sequence is 15 residues long. V lost 3 bases, J lost 5 bases, and 9 bases stayed unmatched. Written as DNA, the CDR3 is TGCAGTGCTAGTCCCGGGACAGTACTAAATGAAAAACTGTTTTTT. It is translated as CSASPGTVLNEKLFF.